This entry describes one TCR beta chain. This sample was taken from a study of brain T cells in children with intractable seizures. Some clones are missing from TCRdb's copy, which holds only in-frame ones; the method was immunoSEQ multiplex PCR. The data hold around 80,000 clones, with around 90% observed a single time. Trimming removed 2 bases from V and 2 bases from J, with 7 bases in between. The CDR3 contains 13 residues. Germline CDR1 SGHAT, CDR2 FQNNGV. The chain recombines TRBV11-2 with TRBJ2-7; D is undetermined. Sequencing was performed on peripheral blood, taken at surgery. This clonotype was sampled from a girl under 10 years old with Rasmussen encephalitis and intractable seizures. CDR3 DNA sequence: TGTGCCAGCAGCTTATATATGGCCTACGAGCAGTACTTC. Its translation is CASSLYMAYEQYF.